These T cell receptor beta chains were read from a single sample in a study of T cells in tumors and immune-related adverse events. The assay was immunoSEQ multiplex PCR, and TCRdb's table has in-frame clones only and misses some. This table holds about 11,000 clones, 85% to 95% found once. The input for sequencing was lymph node tissue, taken from a patient treated with anti-PD-1 therapy. The receptors were gathered from a female donor with metastatic renal cell carcinoma. The CDR3 runs from the conserved cysteine through the conserved F or W. Each record gives: clone size, D gene, V gene, J gene, CDR3 protein, CDR3 DNA. A D gene is named only where the DNA matches it firmly. Clone size appears in some rows only: once, few, many, or a class for an expanded clone.

.	.	TRBV4-1	TRBJ1-2	CASSQDPGESYGYTF	TGCGCCAGCAGCCAAGATCCCGGCGAGAGCTATGGCTACACCTTC
.	.	TRBV2	TRBJ1-2	CAGLGGTYGYTF	TGTGCCGGGCTCGGGGGAACCTATGGCTACACCTTC
.	.	TRBV5-4	TRBJ1-2	CASSFGGVDYGYTF	TGTGCCAGCAGCTTCGGGGGGGTAGACTATGGCTACACCTTC
.	.	TRBV7-9	TRBJ2-5	CASSPPLGKETQYF	TGTGCCAGCAGCCCCCCCCTGGGGAAAGAGACCCAGTACTTC
.	.	TRBV11-2	TRBJ2-7	CASSRTVSGEQYF	TGTGCCAGCAGCAGGACAGTTAGCGGCGAGCAGTACTTC
.	.	TRBV19	TRBJ1-5	CASSGKQPQHF	TGTGCCAGTAGTGGTAAACAGCCCCAGCATTTT
once	.	TRBV18	TRBJ1-1	CASSPRRDTEAFF	TGTGCCAGCTCACCTAGGCGGGACACTGAAGCTTTCTTT
.	TRBD1	TRBV6-1	TRBJ1-1	CASRQGGSGTEAFF	TGTGCCAGCAGGCAGGGGGGGTCGGGGACTGAAGCTTTCTTT
.	.	TRBV6-5	TRBJ1-1	CASRNDGLYTEAFF	TGTGCCAGCAGGAACGACGGGCTTTACACTGAAGCTTTCTTT
.	TRBD1	TRBV10-2	TRBJ2-1	CASSWAGGNEQFF	TGCGCCAGCAGCTGGGCAGGGGGCAATGAGCAGTTCTTC
.	.	TRBV19	TRBJ1-1	CASSSQGNTEAFF	TGTGCCAGTAGTTCCCAGGGAAACACTGAAGCTTTCTTT
.	TRBD1	TRBV10-2	TRBJ1-1	CASSLDRVNTEAFF	TGCGCCAGCAGTTTAGACAGGGTGAACACTGAAGCTTTCTTT
once	.	TRBV19	TRBJ1-5	CATGRWPQHF	TGTGCCACCGGTCGATGGCCCCAGCATTTT
.	.	TRBV5-8	TRBJ1-6	CASSDRSSYNSPLHF	TGTGCCAGCAGTGACAGGAGCTCCTATAATTCACCCCTCCACTTT
.	.	TRBV6-1	TRBJ1-5	CASRVAGGGNQPQHF	TGTGCCAGCAGAGTAGCGGGAGGGGGAAATCAGCCCCAGCATTTT